Presented here are 28 T cell receptor beta chains from one specimen sequenced in a study of blood T cell repertoires in COVID-19. Repertoires were generated with immunoSEQ multiplex PCR, while TCRdb's copy carries only in-frame clones and drops some. The sample has fewer than 85,000 clones, around 77% seen once. Sequenced material: peripheral blood. These receptors came from a man in his 70s with COVID-19, enrolled during active disease.

The chain uses TRBV28 and TRBJ2-7, with 9 bases identical to TRBD2. There are 13 residues in the CDR3. Germline V gene sequence: CDR1 MDHEN, CDR2 SYDVKM. Trimming removed 3 bases from V and 4 bases from J; junction bases left unmatched: 1. CDR3 nucleotide sequence: TGTGCCAGCAGTTTGGCGGGAGGGTACGAGCAGTACTTC. Its translation is CASSLAGGYEQYF.

Points on this clone: At one end the junction does not follow the germline gene, possibly because of a read error. This sequence joins TRBV9 and TRBJ2-6; D remains ambiguous. The CDR3 is 17 amino acids. Looked up from germline, CDR1 is SGDLS and CDR2 is YYNGEE. The CDR3 loop is CASSLPGSSSRANVLTF. The CDR3 DNA is TGTGCCAGCAGCTTACCCGGGTCCTCCTCTCGGGCCAACGTCCTGACTTTC.

The genes are TRBV9 and TRBJ1-1; possibly TRBD1 for D (5 bases). The CDR3 extends over 17 amino acids. Germline V gene sequence: CDR1 SGDLS, CDR2 YYNGEE. V was trimmed by 0 bases and J by 3 bases, leaving 18 bases between them. CDR3 residues: CASSVGPGSALHTEAFF. The DNA of the CDR3 is TGTGCCAGCAGCGTAGGTCCAGGGTCGGCGTTGCACACTGAAGCTTTCTTT. The full variable domain, rest sourced from reference TRBV9 and TRBJ1-1, is DSGVTQTPKHLITATGQRVTLRCSPRSGDLSVYWYQQSLDQGLQFLIQYYNGEERAKGNILERFSAQQFPDLHSELNLSSLELGDSALYFCASSVGPGSALHTEAFFGQGTRLTVV.

The gene calls are TRBV5-4 and TRBJ1-2; 7 nucleotides align to TRBD1. The CDR3 covers 16 residues. Germline V gene data show CDR1 as SGHNT and CDR2 as YYREEE (reference sequence). V shed 3 bases, J shed 2 bases, and the junction held 10 bases outside the gene matches. Written as DNA, the CDR3 is TGTGCCAGCAGCTCCCCTGGGGACAGTAGCAACTATGGCTACACCTTC. Translation: CASSSPGDSSNYGYTF. The complete variable domain, with remaining parts taken from reference TRBV5-4 and TRBJ1-2, reads ETGVTQSPTHLIKTRGQQVTLRCSSQSGHNTVSWYQQALGQGPQFIFQYYREEENGRGNFPPRFSGLQFPNYSSELNVNALELDDSALYLCASSSPGDSSNYGYTFGSGTRLTVV.

The genes are TRBV30 and TRBJ2-7; 9 nucleotides align to TRBD1. This CDR3 spans 13 amino acids. Per germline, CDR1 GTSNPN and CDR2 SVGIG (reference sequence). After removal of 2 bases from V and 11 bases from J, the junction contained 10 bases not matched to a gene. The CDR3 coding sequence is TGTGCCTGGAGTTCCGGGACAGGGACATACAAGTACTTC. Residues: CAWSSGTGTYKYF. Full variable domain (remainder filled in from reference TRBV30 and TRBJ2-7): SQTIHQWPATLVQPVGSPLSLECTVEGTSNPNLYWYRQAAGRGLQLLFYSVGIGQISSEVPQNLSASRPQDRQFILSSKKLLLSDSGFYLCAWSSGTGTYKYFGPGTRLTVT.

With regard to this clone: A junction end diverges from the germline sequence, so it may reflect a read error. This CDR3 is CATSRQTGTGVSHEQYF. The CDR3 DNA reads as TGTGCCACCAGCAGACAAACCGGGACAGGGGTCTCCCACGAGCAGTACTTC. V and J are TRBV15 and TRBJ2-7; TRBD1 matches at 10 bases. CDR3 length: 17 amino acids. The germline V gene encodes CDR1 LNHNV and CDR2 YYDKDF (reference sequence). Full variable domain (remainder filled in from reference TRBV15 and TRBJ2-7): DAMVIQNPRYQVTQFGKPVTLSCSQTLNHNVMYWYQQKSSQAPKLLFHYYDKDFNNEADTPDNFQSRRPNTSFCFLDIRSPGLGDTAMYLCATSRQTGTGVSHEQYFGPGTRLTVT.

This clone is a singleton in its sample. The genes are TRBV15 and TRBJ1-5; D gene uncertain. Trimming took off 0 bases at V and 5 bases at J, with 5 bases between the two ends. Germline-derived CDR1 and CDR2 are LNHNV and YYDKDF (reference sequence). The CDR3 length is 13 residues. DNA of the CDR3: TGTGCCACCAGCAGAGATTATGATCAGCCCCAGCATTTT. Its protein is CATSRDYDQPQHF.

The chain carries TRBV10-3 and TRBJ1-5; TRBD1 aligns across 9 bases. This CDR3 contains 14 residues. Unmatched junction bases numbered 5, after V lost 2 bases and J lost 9 bases. The V gene's germline CDR1 is ENHRY and CDR2 SYGVKD. CDR3 residues: CAISEGDRVGPQHF. The CDR3 DNA sequence: TGTGCCATCAGTGAGGGGGACAGGGTCGGGCCCCAGCATTTT.

The chain employs TRBV11-3 and TRBJ2-2; a possible D gene is TRBD2 (5 bases). This CDR3 comprises 20 residues. Per germline, CDR1 SGHNT and CDR2 YENEEA. Trimming stripped 1 base from V and 3 bases from J, with 24 bases between. CDR3 sequence (DNA): TGTGCCAGCAGCTTAGGTGGTGAGGTCGGCGGGCCCTGGCACACCGGGGAGCTGTTTTTT. Translated, it gives CASSLGGEVGGPWHTGELFF.

This chain joins TRBV5-1 and TRBJ2-7, with D possibly matching TRBD2 (6 bases). Looked up from germline, CDR1 is SGHRS and CDR2 is YFSETQ. The ends were cut back, 3 bases at V and 7 bases at J, with 11 bases in the middle. This CDR3 contains 12 residues. CDR3 sequence reads: CASSYDRGEQYF. The CDR3, as DNA: TGCGCCAGCAGCTATGACCGGGGGGAGCAGTACTTC.

V is TRBV4-3 and J is TRBJ1-4; D unclear. Looked up from germline, CDR1 is LGHNA and CDR2 is YSLEER. This CDR3 has 14 residues. Trimming cost V 0 bases and J 5 bases, with 7 bases left between them. As DNA, the CDR3 is TGCGCCAGCAGCCAAGAGTCAGTGAATGAAAAACTGTTTTTT. Amino acids: CASSQESVNEKLFF.

The rearrangement uses TRBV15 and TRBJ2-6; 8 bases match TRBD1. In germline, CDR1 is LNHNV, CDR2 YYDKDF (reference sequence). This CDR3 comprises 17 residues. The V gene end was trimmed by 5 bases and the J gene end by 4 bases; junction bases not matched to a gene: 10. In nucleotides, the CDR3 is TGTGCCACCAGCTTCGGACAGGGAAGGTACGGGGCCAACGTCCTGACTTTC. It specifies CATSFGQGRYGANVLTF.

The chain links TRBV5-1 to TRBJ1-2; TRBD1 might be the D (5 bases). Trimming pared 4 bases from V and 5 bases from J, leaving 24 bases between. The CDR3 totals 17 residues. The germline V gene encodes CDR1 SGHRS and CDR2 YFSETQ. CDR3 region: CASSPPVTVELGYGYTF. Here the CDR3 DNA reads TGCGCCAGCAGCCCCCCAGTGACAGTGGAATTAGGATATGGCTACACCTTC.

The chain combines TRBV15 with TRBJ2-7, with 7 bases fitting TRBD2. Trimming cost V 3 bases and J 6 bases; bases outside gene matches: 17. Per the germline V gene, CDR1 is LNHNV and CDR2 is YYDKDF (reference sequence). The length of the CDR3 is 17 residues. CDR3 bases: TGTGCCACCAGCAGGGCCGTAGGGAGGGGATCTCCTTCCGAGCAGTACTTC. It encodes CATSRAVGRGSPSEQYF. Supplemented by reference TRBV15 and TRBJ2-7, the full variable domain reads DAMVIQNPRYQVTQFGKPVTLSCSQTLNHNVMYWYQQKSSQAPKLLFHYYDKDFNNEADTPDNFQSRRPNTSFCFLDIRSPGLGDTAMYLCATSRAVGRGSPSEQYFGPGTRLTVT.

V gene TRBV11-2 combines with J gene TRBJ2-7, with TRBD1 matching 7 bases. The germline V gene has CDR1 SGHAT and CDR2 FQNNGV. V was clipped by 4 bases and J by 4 bases; unmatched bases: 10. This CDR3 is 15 amino acids long. The CDR3 DNA reads TGTGCCAGCAGCTCCCTCCGGGACAGAGTTTACGAGCAGTACTTC. Amino acids: CASSSLRDRVYEQYF. The full variable domain, with the rest looked up from reference TRBV11-2 and TRBJ2-7, is EAGVAQSPRYKIIEKRQSVAFWCNPISGHATLYWYQQILGQGPKLLIQFQNNGVVDDSQLPKDRFSAERLKGVDSTLKIQPAKLEDSAVYLCASSSLRDRVYEQYFGPGTRLTVT.

The chain couples TRBV5-6 to TRBJ1-1; D possibly corresponds to TRBD1 (5 bases). CDR1 and CDR2 (germline): SGHDT, YYEEEE. V was trimmed by 6 bases and J by 1 base, leaving 16 bases between them. This CDR3 is 15 amino acids long. This CDR3 reads CASTDSSGGNTEAFF. CDR3 DNA: TGTGCCAGCACCGATTCTTCGGGGGGGAACACTGAAGCTTTCTTT. Full variable domain (missing parts from reference TRBV5-6 and TRBJ1-1): DAGVTQSPTHLIKTRGQQVTLRCSPKSGHDTVSWYQQALGQGPQFIFQYYEEEERQRGNFPDRFSGHQFPNYSSELNVNALLLGDSALYLCASTDSSGGNTEAFFGQGTRLTVV.

This clone was recorded only once. V usage is TRBV19 and J usage is TRBJ2-2, with TRBD1 identical over 9 bases. CDR3 size: 15 residues. Unmatched junction bases numbered 6, after V lost 3 bases and J lost 7 bases. Germline CDR1 LNHDA, CDR2 SQIVND (reference sequence). The CDR3, as DNA: TGTGCCAGTAGTATGTTGACAGGGGGGAGCGGGGAGCTGTTTTTT. Encoded protein: CASSMLTGGSGELFF.

The chain is built from TRBV20-1 and TRBJ1-4; D gene uncertain. This CDR3 has 13 amino acids. Germline lookup yields CDR1 DFQATT and CDR2 SNEGSKA (reference sequence). Trimming cost V 3 bases and J 4 bases, with 9 bases left between them. The CDR3 region is CSASFRGNEKLFF. The CDR3 region has the DNA TGCAGTGCTAGTTTCCGGGGTAATGAAAAACTGTTTTTT.

The chain employs TRBV18 and TRBJ2-3, with 8 bases matching TRBD2. V trimming: 8 bases; J trimming: 1 base; junction bases outside the gene matches: 5. Germline V gene sequence: CDR1 KGHSH, CDR2 LQKENI. The CDR3 runs 14 residues. The CDR3 loop is CASLTGGGTDTQYF. CDR3 nucleotide sequence: TGTGCCAGCCTCACGGGAGGGGGCACAGATACGCAGTATTTT.

The gene calls are TRBV28 and TRBJ2-7; a weak D match, TRBD1 (6 bases). The germline V and J ends were trimmed by 8 bases and 5 bases, with 16 bases remaining between them. This CDR3 has 13 amino acids. Germline CDR1 MDHEN, CDR2 SYDVKM. CDR3 coding DNA: TGTGCCAGCGCTCCGTACAGGGTCCACGAGCAGTACTTC. Amino acids: CASAPYRVHEQYF.

The gene calls are TRBV7-3 and TRBJ1-1; 10 nucleotides match TRBD1. CDR3 length: 14 residues. The trim removed 5 bases at V and 4 bases at J, leaving 4 bases unmatched. The V gene's germline CDR1 is SGHTA and CDR2 FQGTGA. CDR3 sequence: CASSTGTGVTEAFF. The DNA for the CDR3 is TGTGCCAGCAGCACCGGGACAGGGGTCACTGAAGCTTTCTTT.

This chain connects TRBV7-6 to TRBJ2-7, with TRBD1 identical over 9 bases. With 3 bases clipped from V and 7 bases from J, the junction kept 7 bases outside the gene matches. Per the germline V gene, CDR1 is SGHVS and CDR2 is FNYEAQ. CDR3 length: 14 amino acids. DNA of the CDR3: TGTGCCAGCAGCTTGGGACAGGGCTCTGGAGAGCAGTACTTC. Residues: CASSLGQGSGEQYF.

This clone appeared a few times. This chain links TRBV11-2 with TRBJ2-7, with D tentatively TRBD2 (5 bases). This CDR3 spans 18 amino acids. V was clipped by 4 bases and J by 2 bases, with 24 bases between them. The germline CDR1 and CDR2 sequences are SGHAT and FQNNGV. The CDR3 spells CASSSPEDQWPGTYEQYF. CDR3 nucleotide sequence: TGTGCCAGCAGCTCACCAGAGGATCAATGGCCGGGAACCTACGAGCAGTACTTC.

In its sample, this clone was seen a few times. The chain links TRBV10-2 to TRBJ2-1, with D perhaps matching TRBD2 (5 bases). CDR3 length equals 16 residues. The germline V gene encodes CDR1 WSHSY and CDR2 SAAADI. The ends were cut back, 6 bases at V and 0 bases at J, with 15 bases in the middle. The CDR3 reads CASRRSRVSSYNEQFF. The CDR3 DNA is TGCGCCAGCAGACGTTCGAGGGTCTCCTCCTACAATGAGCAGTTCTTC.

This chain connects TRBV5-1 to TRBJ2-5, with a tentative D call TRBD1 (6 bases). Germline V gene data show CDR1 as SGHRS and CDR2 as YFSETQ. Trimming shortened V by 2 bases and J by 2 bases, and 10 bases separated the two germline ends. This CDR3 has 14 amino acids. The CDR3 DNA reads TGCGCCAGCAGCTTCGGACAGCCGCAAGAGACCCAGTACTTC. Residues: CASSFGQPQETQYF. Based on the CDR3 plus reference TRBV5-1 and TRBJ2-5, the full variable domain is KAGVTQTPRYLIKTRGQQVTLSCSPISGHRSVSWYQQTPGQGLQFLFEYFSETQRNKGNFPGRFSGRQFSNSRSEMNVSTLELGDSALYLCASSFGQPQETQYFGPGTRLLVL.

The V gene is TRBV28, the J gene TRBJ2-6, with 7 bases that match TRBD1. CDR3 length: 17 residues. With V trimmed by 5 bases and J by 2 bases, 9 bases remained unmatched. Germline V gene lookup returns CDR1 MDHEN and CDR2 SYDVKM. The CDR3 nucleotides read TGTGCCAGCAGTCCGCCACCCCAGGGGGCTGGGGCCAACGTCCTGACTTTC. Its protein is CASSPPPQGAGANVLTF. The full variable domain, with the rest looked up from reference TRBV28 and TRBJ2-6, is DVKVTQSSRYLVKRTGEKVFLECVQDMDHENMFWYRQDPGLGLRLIYFSYDVKMKEKGDIPEGYSVSREKKERFSLILESASTNQTSMYLCASSPPPQGAGANVLTFGAGSRLTVL.

This chain links TRBV7-2 with TRBJ1-2; possible D gene TRBD1, 6 bases. The CDR3 extends over 13 amino acids. The V gene lost 4 bases and the J gene lost 3 bases, with 9 bases spanning the gap. The V gene's germline CDR1 is SGHTA and CDR2 FQGNSA. This CDR3 is CASSSTGDYGYTF. CDR3 sequence (DNA): TGTGCCAGCAGCTCGACAGGCGACTATGGCTACACCTTC. Variable domain in full (rest from reference TRBV7-2 and TRBJ1-2): GAGVSQSPSNKVTEKGKDVELRCDPISGHTALYWYRQSLGQGLEFLIYFQGNSAPDKSGLPSDRFSAERTGGSVSTLTIQRTQQEDSAVYLCASSSTGDYGYTFGSGTRLTVV.

This clone was picked up a small number of times. Since the CDR3 does not end with the conserved phenylalanine or tryptophan, this likely comes from a read error. It is unclear where the CDR3 begins or ends on the DNA, so no DNA is shown, and the CDR3 is as TCRdb lists it. The chain combines TRBV21-1 with TRBJ2-3; the table names TRBD1, a call not compared with the DNA. TRBV21-1 is recorded as a pseudogene. The CDR3 length is 10 residues, termini included. This chain's CDR3 is CASSKGQIHR.